Listed below are T cell receptor beta chains from one sample, sequenced in a study of cytomegalovirus exposure and HLA in healthy donors. The protocol was immunoSEQ multiplex PCR, while the TCRdb copy is restricted to in-frame clones and leaves out a portion. The table shows 120,000 or so clones, with roughly 89% occurring only once. The sequenced sample consisted of PBMCs. These receptors were taken from a woman between 18 and 29 years old in good health and CMV-seronegative. The CDR3 runs from the conserved cysteine through the conserved F or W. Fields, in order: CDR3 DNA, CDR3 protein, D gene, clone size, V gene, J gene. A D gene is named only where the DNA matches it firmly. Size tells how often a clone was seen (once, few, many) or the class of an expanded clone, and some rows leave it out.

DNA: TGTGCCAGCAGCGTCACAGGGGGAGGCCAGCCCCAGCATTTT
CDR3: CASSVTGGGQPQHF
D: TRBD1
size: .
V: TRBV9
J: TRBJ1-5

DNA: TGCGCCAGCAGGAGGTTACCACAAGAGACCCAGTACTTC
CDR3: CASRRLPQETQYF
D: .
size: .
V: TRBV5-1
J: TRBJ2-5

DNA: TGCGCCAGCAGCTCCCTGGACAGGGATTACGAGCAGTACTTC
CDR3: CASSSLDRDYEQYF
D: TRBD1
size: .
V: TRBV5-1
J: TRBJ2-7

DNA: TGTGCCAGCAGCGTAGCGCAGGAGGACATTCAGTACTTC
CDR3: CASSVAQEDIQYF
D: .
size: .
V: TRBV9
J: TRBJ2-4

DNA: TGTGCCAGCAGTCCTACCGGGACTATCACCCCCGAGCAGTACTTC
CDR3: CASSPTGTITPEQYF
D: TRBD2
size: .
V: TRBV27
J: TRBJ2-7

DNA: TGTGCCACCAGCAGAGCGGGAGGCAGCTCCTACGAGCAGTACTTC
CDR3: CATSRAGGSSYEQYF
D: TRBD2
size: .
V: TRBV15
J: TRBJ2-7

DNA: TGTGCCAGCTCACATGACAGTGGGACTAGGGGCTCTAACTATGGCTACACCTTC
CDR3: CASSHDSGTRGSNYGYTF
D: .
size: .
V: TRBV18
J: TRBJ1-2

DNA: TGTGCCAGCAACAGAGGACAGAAAGAGACCCAGTACTTC
CDR3: CASNRGQKETQYF
D: .
size: .
V: TRBV5-6
J: TRBJ2-5

DNA: TGTGCCAGCAGCCCCATGGGACAGGGTTTATTCGAGCAGTACTTC
CDR3: CASSPMGQGLFEQYF
D: TRBD1
size: .
V: TRBV28
J: TRBJ2-7

DNA: TGTGCCAGTAGTAGGACTAGCGGGATGGGGGAGACCCAGTACTTC
CDR3: CASSRTSGMGETQYF
D: TRBD2
size: .
V: TRBV25-1
J: TRBJ2-5

DNA: TGTGCCAGCAGTGCGGAAGCGGGCTCCTCCTACAATGAGCAGTTCTTC
CDR3: CASSAEAGSSYNEQFF
D: .
size: .
V: TRBV2
J: TRBJ2-1

DNA: TGTGCCAGCAGCTTTGACGTCGGGACAGCTCAGTCTGGGGCCAACGTCCTGACTTTC
CDR3: CASSFDVGTAQSGANVLTF
D: TRBD1
size: .
V: TRBV7-9
J: TRBJ2-6

DNA: TGTGCCAGCGCTACAACCCTAGGACTAGCGGGGGGCAATGAGCAGTTCTTC
CDR3: CASATTLGLAGGNEQFF
D: TRBD2
size: .
V: TRBV2
J: TRBJ2-1

DNA: TGTGCCAGCCATTTTAGCGGGAGGGTCTACGAGCAGTACTTC
CDR3: CASHFSGRVYEQYF
D: TRBD2
size: .
V: TRBV6-1
J: TRBJ2-7

DNA: TGCGCCAGCAGTGAGACAGCCAACGCCTACGAGCAGTACTTC
CDR3: CASSETANAYEQYF
D: .
size: .
V: TRBV10-2
J: TRBJ2-7

DNA: TGCGCCAGCAGCTTGGGACTAGCGGGGTTTAGCTCCTACGAGCAGTACTTC
CDR3: CASSLGLAGFSSYEQYF
D: TRBD2
size: .
V: TRBV5-1
J: TRBJ2-7

DNA: TGTGCCGGTTCTCCACAGGCAATTGAAGCTTTCTTT
CDR3: CAGSPQAIEAFF
D: .
size: .
V: TRBV2
J: TRBJ1-1

DNA: TGTGCCAGCAGTTACAGGCAGGGGCCGAATTCCTACGAGCAGTACTTC
CDR3: CASSYRQGPNSYEQYF
D: .
size: .
V: TRBV6-5
J: TRBJ2-7

DNA: TGCGCCAGCAGCCCAGGGGGCAATCAGCCCCAGCATTTT
CDR3: CASSPGGNQPQHF
D: .
size: .
V: TRBV10-1
J: TRBJ1-5

DNA: TGTGCCAGCAGCCTAGGGACAGGGGGTTCCTATAATTCACCCCTCCACTTT
CDR3: CASSLGTGGSYNSPLHF
D: TRBD1
size: .
V: TRBV7-9
J: TRBJ1-6

DNA: TGTGCCAGCAGCTCGGCGGCTAGCTCCTACAATGAGCAGTTCTTC
CDR3: CASSSAASSYNEQFF
D: .
size: .
V: TRBV7-2
J: TRBJ2-1

DNA: TGCGCCAGCAGTGAGCGGGGGACTGAAGCTTTCTTT
CDR3: CASSERGTEAFF
D: .
size: .
V: TRBV10-2
J: TRBJ1-1

DNA: TGTGCCAGCAGCTTAGTAATCGGCGGGGGGACAGCGAACACTGAAGCTTTCTTT
CDR3: CASSLVIGGGTANTEAFF
D: TRBD1
size: .
V: TRBV5-8
J: TRBJ1-1

DNA: TGTGCCAGCAGTCCTTCAGCTTATACAGGGGCCGAGCAGTACTTC
CDR3: CASSPSAYTGAEQYF
D: TRBD1
size: .
V: TRBV2
J: TRBJ2-7

DNA: TGTGCCAGCAATAGCCGGGGGGCTCTCAATGAGCAGTTCTTC
CDR3: CASNSRGALNEQFF
D: .
size: .
V: TRBV28
J: TRBJ2-1

DNA: TGTGCCAGCAGGGAGGGAAGCTCCTACGAGCAGTACTTC
CDR3: CASREGSSYEQYF
D: .
size: .
V: TRBV5-6
J: TRBJ2-7

DNA: TGTGCCAGCCGCCTCAGGAGCGGGAGGCCCTTCGATGAGCAGTTCTTC
CDR3: CASRLRSGRPFDEQFF
D: TRBD2
size: .
V: TRBV6-6
J: TRBJ2-1

DNA: TGTGCCAGCAGTGCGGACGGGAGATATGGCTACACCTTC
CDR3: CASSADGRYGYTF
D: .
size: once
V: TRBV6-1
J: TRBJ1-2

DNA: TGTGCCTGGAAAGGACAGTTGAACACTGAAGCTTTCTTT
CDR3: CAWKGQLNTEAFF
D: .
size: .
V: TRBV30
J: TRBJ1-1

DNA: TGTGCCAGCAGTTACAACAGGGGAACTGAAGCTTTCTTT
CDR3: CASSYNRGTEAFF
D: TRBD1
size: .
V: TRBV6-5
J: TRBJ1-1

DNA: TGTGCCAGCAGGGGGACAGGGGGCTGGAATGAGCAGTTCTTC
CDR3: CASRGTGGWNEQFF
D: TRBD1
size: .
V: TRBV2
J: TRBJ2-1

DNA: TGTGCCAGTAGCCTACAGGGGGCGCGGGGCAATCAGCCCCAGCATTTT
CDR3: CASSLQGARGNQPQHF
D: TRBD1
size: .
V: TRBV19
J: TRBJ1-5

DNA: TGTGCCAGCAGTGAATCTAGCGGGGAGGGGTACGAGCAGTACTTC
CDR3: CASSESSGEGYEQYF
D: TRBD2
size: .
V: TRBV28
J: TRBJ2-7

DNA: TGTGCCAGCGAAGGACAGGGGAACACTGAAGCTTTCTTT
CDR3: CASEGQGNTEAFF
D: TRBD1
size: .
V: TRBV28
J: TRBJ1-1

DNA: TGTGCCAGCAGTTCCACCGGCGGGTGGTTAGGATCGGCTCACTACGAGCAGTACTTC
CDR3: CASSSTGGWLGSAHYEQYF
D: .
size: .
V: TRBV28
J: TRBJ2-7

DNA: TGTGCCTGGAGCGGACCCACAGGGCCTAGCACAGATACGCAGTATTTT
CDR3: CAWSGPTGPSTDTQYF
D: .
size: once
V: TRBV30
J: TRBJ2-3

DNA: TGTGCCAGCAGGACAAGACTACTCCGGGAGACCCAGTACTTC
CDR3: CASRTRLLRETQYF
D: .
size: .
V: TRBV2
J: TRBJ2-5

DNA: TGTGCTAGTGGTTTGGGCCCGGGACAGGGATCCTACGAGCAGTACTTC
CDR3: CASGLGPGQGSYEQYF
D: TRBD1
size: .
V: TRBV12-5
J: TRBJ2-7

DNA: TGTGCCAGCAGCGCGACCGGGTTAACTAATGAAAAACTGTTTTTT
CDR3: CASSATGLTNEKLFF
D: .
size: .
V: TRBV9
J: TRBJ1-4

DNA: TGTGCCAGTAGTATAGGAGGCCTTAACAATGAGCAGTTCTTC
CDR3: CASSIGGLNNEQFF
D: .
size: .
V: TRBV19
J: TRBJ2-1

DNA: TGCAGCGTTGCCGGCGGGGGCTCCTACGAGCAGTACTTC
CDR3: CSVAGGGSYEQYF
D: TRBD2
size: .
V: TRBV29-1
J: TRBJ2-7

DNA: TGTGCCAGTAGTGCCGGGGACAGGGTATTTGGAAACACCATATATTTT
CDR3: CASSAGDRVFGNTIYF
D: TRBD1
size: .
V: TRBV19
J: TRBJ1-3

DNA: TGTGCCAGCAGTTTGGGACAGGGAAGGGAGCAGTACTTC
CDR3: CASSLGQGREQYF
D: TRBD1
size: once
V: TRBV28
J: TRBJ2-7

DNA: TGTGCCAGCAGCCGGGCAGATACGCAGTATTTT
CDR3: CASSRADTQYF
D: .
size: once
V: TRBV6-5
J: TRBJ2-3

DNA: TGTGCCAGCAGCTCGCAAAGTCCGGGACAGGGGGAGACCCAGTACTTC
CDR3: CASSSQSPGQGETQYF
D: TRBD1
size: .
V: TRBV7-8
J: TRBJ2-5

DNA: TGTGCCAGCAGCAGGGAGAACCAAGAGACCCAGTACTTC
CDR3: CASSRENQETQYF
D: .
size: .
V: TRBV5-4
J: TRBJ2-5

DNA: TGTGCCAGCAGTTTATCGAGGTCGGGGAACACTGAAGCTTTCTTT
CDR3: CASSLSRSGNTEAFF
D: .
size: .
V: TRBV27
J: TRBJ1-1